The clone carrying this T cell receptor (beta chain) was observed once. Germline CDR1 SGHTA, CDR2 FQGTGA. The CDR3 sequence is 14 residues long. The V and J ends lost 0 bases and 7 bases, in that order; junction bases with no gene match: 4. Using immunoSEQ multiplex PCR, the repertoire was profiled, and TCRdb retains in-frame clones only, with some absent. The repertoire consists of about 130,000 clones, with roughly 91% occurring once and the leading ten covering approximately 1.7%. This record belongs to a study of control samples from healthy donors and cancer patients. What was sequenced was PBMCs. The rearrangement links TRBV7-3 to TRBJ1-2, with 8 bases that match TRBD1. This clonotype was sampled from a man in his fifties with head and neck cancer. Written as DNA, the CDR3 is TGTGCCAGCAGCTTAACGTGGACAGGGTCTGGCTACACCTTC. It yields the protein CASSLTWTGSGYTF.